Each of the 10 T cell receptor beta chains below was sequenced from the same sample in a study of a mutant IDH1 vaccine in newly diagnosed glioma. Their antigens are not known. Measured with immunoSEQ multiplex PCR; TCRdb has only the in-frame clones, and not every one. The sample contains 40,000 to 55,000 clones, roughly 91% of which appear only once. Regarding time point: week 11, during vaccination. Mutant IDH1 20-mer peptide, at 300 ug, made up each vaccine dose, with topical imiquimod. Sample: PBMCs, taken from a glioma patient whose treatment included an IDH1 peptide vaccine. The receptors originated from a man aged 50 or older with glioma.

In its sample, this clone was seen once. The rearrangement links TRBV6-5 to TRBJ1-5; D remains ambiguous. V lost 0 bases and J lost 2, with 8 bases in between. CDR1 and CDR2 (germline): MNHEY, SVGAGI. The CDR3 extends over 15 amino acids. The CDR3 nucleotides are TGTGCCAGCAGTTACTCGAATAGAGGCAATCAGCCCCAGCATTTT. It translates to CASSYSNRGNQPQHF.

The J gene is TRBJ2-7, the V gene TRBV7-9; TRBD1 matches 10 bases. Unmatched junction bases numbered 2, after V lost 1 base and J lost 5 bases. The germline gives CDR1 SEHNR, CDR2 FQNEAQ (reference sequence). The length of the CDR3 is 14 residues. The CDR3 loop reads CASSLVGQGNEQYF. CDR3 nucleotides: TGTGCCAGCAGCTTAGTGGGACAGGGGAACGAGCAGTACTTC.

The chain has TRBV11-2 and TRBJ2-7, with D possibly being TRBD1 (5 bases). Deletions cut 5 bases from V and 6 bases from J, with 14 bases between. CDR1 is SGHAT, CDR2 FQNNGV, per germline. The CDR3 has 13 residues. The CDR3 reads CASSLQAGIEQYF. CDR3 sequence (DNA): TGTGCCAGCAGCCTCCAAGCAGGGATCGAGCAGTACTTC.

The chain joins TRBV2 to TRBJ2-2, with 12 bases lining up with TRBD2. Germline V gene data show CDR1 as SNHLY and CDR2 as FYNNEI. CDR3 length: 17 residues. Trimming cost V 6 bases and J 4 bases; bases outside gene matches: 9. As DNA, the CDR3 is TGTGCCAGCAGATGGACTAGCGGGGAAAGGGGCACCGGGGAGCTGTTTTTT. Translated, it gives CASRWTSGERGTGELFF.

The chain links TRBV15 to TRBJ2-2; either TRBD1 or TRBD2 may fit D (5 bases each). Looked up from germline, CDR1 is LNHNV and CDR2 is YYDKDF (reference sequence). The germline V and J ends were trimmed by 1 base and 6 bases, with 12 bases remaining between them. This CDR3 contains 15 residues. The CDR3 DNA sequence: TGTGCCACCAGCAGAGCCAGGACGGGACCCGGGGAGCTGTTTTTT. Amino acids: CATSRARTGPGELFF.

The chain combines TRBV5-6 with TRBJ1-5, with no clear D. The CDR3 has 13 residues. CDR1 is SGHDT and CDR2 is YYEEEE in the germline V gene. The V gene lost 7 bases and the J gene lost 0 bases, with 8 bases spanning the gap. CDR3 sequence reads: CASGPYSNQPQHF. The DNA of the CDR3 is TGTGCCAGCGGCCCTTATAGCAATCAGCCCCAGCATTTT.

The V gene is TRBV7-9, the J gene TRBJ1-2; D might be TRBD1 (5 bases). V was shortened by 5 bases and J by 3 bases, with 10 bases between the two germline ends. Germline CDR1 is SEHNR and CDR2 is FQNEAQ (reference sequence). The CDR3 is made up of 13 amino acids. CDR3 sequence reads: CASSPARDYGYTF. CDR3 nucleotide sequence: TGTGCCAGCAGCCCTGCCAGGGACTATGGCTACACCTTC.

V usage is TRBV4-2 and J usage is TRBJ1-1, with D unresolved. CDR1 and CDR2 from the germline V gene are LGHNA and YNFKEQ. The CDR3 consists of 19 residues. V lost 7 bases and J lost 1, with 28 bases in between. CDR3 coding DNA: TGTGCCAGCACCGCCATTTTAAGCTACGACCGGCGGGGGAACACTGAAGCTTTCTTT. It encodes CASTAILSYDRRGNTEAFF.

V gene TRBV19 combines with J gene TRBJ1-1; tentatively, D is TRBD1 (6 bases). Trimming took 9 bases from V and 5 from J, leaving 22 bases between them. CDR1 and CDR2 from the germline V gene are LNHDA and SQIVND (reference sequence). The CDR3 runs 15 residues. The CDR3 coding sequence is TGTGCCAGCCAACGGGGGCCAGCGGGGGGGACTGAAGCTTTCTTT. Amino acids: CASQRGPAGGTEAFF.

V usage is TRBV27 and J usage is TRBJ2-6; the D is unclear. The germline CDR1 and CDR2 sequences are MNHEY and SMNVEV (reference sequence). There are 17 residues in the CDR3. V lost 5 bases to trimming and J lost 4 bases, with 18 bases between them. In nucleotides, the CDR3 is TGTGCCAGCAGTCCTCGTAGTAAGTCTCTCGGGGCCAACGTCCTGACTTTC. It codes for CASSPRSKSLGANVLTF.